The 11 T cell receptor beta chains given below trace back to one sample, sequenced in a study of T-cell reconstitution after alpha-beta-depleted transplantation in children. It was with unique molecular identifiers that the TCRbeta library was prepared. MiXCR was run by TCRdb on the PCR reads, yielding one entry per CDR3 protein. This table has hundreds of thousands of distinct CDR3 sequences, about 12% appearing once. This specimen was PBMCs, taken before TCRalphabeta/CD19-depleted stem cell transplant. The receptors derive from a girl aged 2-10 years with congenital amegakaryocytic thrombocytopenia, due to receive a stem cell transplant.

The J gene is TRBJ2-2, the V gene TRBV6-5, with D unresolved. Trimming pared 2 bases from V and 8 bases from J, leaving 15 bases between. The CDR3 is made up of 15 amino acids. CDR1 MNHEY and CDR2 SVGAGI come from the germline V gene. The CDR3 bases are TGTGCCAGCAGTTACCGGACCCCCCGTCTAGGGGAGCTGTTTTTT. Translated: CASSYRTPRLGELFF.

The genes are TRBV5-1 and TRBJ2-3; 8 bases are shared with TRBD2. Germline V CDR1 and CDR2: SGHRS, YFSETQ. Trimming at V came to 4 bases and at J to 2 bases, leaving 6 bases not matched to a gene. The CDR3 sequence is 15 residues long. The CDR3 reads CASSHKRGITDTQYF. As DNA, the CDR3 is TGCGCCAGCAGCCATAAGCGGGGGATCACAGATACGCAGTATTTT.

In this sample, this clonotype turned up many times. The chain is built from TRBV6-5 and TRBJ2-7; 9 bases fit TRBD2. Trimming removed 2 bases from V and 3 bases from J; junction bases left unmatched: 5. Germline CDR1 and CDR2: MNHEY and SVGAGI. This CDR3 spans 15 amino acids. CDR3 sequence (DNA): TGTGCCAGCAGTTACCCCCCTAGCGGGGACTACGAGCAGTACTTC. It translates to CASSYPPSGDYEQYF.

This clonotype was detected ten times or more. V usage is TRBV6-5 and J usage is TRBJ2-5, with 8 nucleotides matching TRBD2. Germline-derived CDR1 and CDR2 are MNHEY and SVGAGI. The CDR3 extends over 14 amino acids. Trimming removed 3 bases from V and 6 bases from J; junction bases left unmatched: 6. The CDR3 is CASSYSGTRQTQYF. In DNA, the CDR3 is TGTGCCAGCAGTTATTCCGGGACTAGACAGACCCAGTACTTC.

This clonotype was counted ten times or more. V and J are TRBV5-1 and TRBJ1-1, with D maybe TRBD1 (5 bases). Germline CDR1 reads SGHRS; CDR2 reads YFSETQ. The CDR3 is 14 amino acids. Trimming took off 4 bases at V and 1 base at J, with 11 bases between the two ends. CDR3 region: CASSNEGQNTEAFF. The CDR3 DNA follows: TGCGCCAGCAGCAACGAGGGGCAGAACACTGAAGCTTTCTTT.

The chain links TRBV7-2 to TRBJ2-1; D tentatively reads TRBD1 or TRBD2 (5 bases each). The CDR3 is 15 residues long. The V end lost 6 bases, the J end lost 5 bases, and 17 bases lay between the germline ends. The germline V gene encodes CDR1 SGHTA and CDR2 FQGNSA. The CDR3 is CASRRPIRGDNEQFF. In DNA form, the CDR3 reads TGTGCCAGCAGAAGGCCGATACGGGGCGACAATGAGCAGTTCTTC.

This clonotype came up many times. J is TRBJ1-5 and V is TRBV6-5; D gene uncertain. The V gene lost 0 bases and the J gene lost 7 bases, with 10 bases spanning the gap. Germline-derived CDR1 and CDR2 are MNHEY and SVGAGI. This CDR3 contains 14 residues. CDR3 sequence (DNA): TGTGCCAGCAGTTACTCATCCCACTTGCAGCCCCAGCATTTT. Its protein is CASSYSSHLQPQHF.

The chain is built from TRBV12-3 or TRBV12-4 and TRBJ2-5, with 9 nucleotides matching TRBD2. The V gene end was trimmed by 6 bases and the J gene end by 5 bases; junction bases not matched to a gene: 10. The CDR3 is 15 residues long. The DNA for the CDR3 is TGTGCCAGCAGAGCGGGACTAGCTGCGGTGGAGACCCAGTACTTC. It is translated as CASRAGLAAVETQYF.

This clonotype was seen a handful of times. J is TRBJ2-3 and V is TRBV20-1, with D hard to call. Germline V gene lookup returns CDR1 DFQATT and CDR2 SNEGSKA (reference sequence). The CDR3 is 15 residues long. V was pared by 7 bases and J by 0 bases, with 17 bases between. DNA of the CDR3: TGCAGTGTCGTTAAACCCTCATCTAGCACAGATACGCAGTATTTT. Protein: CSVVKPSSSTDTQYF.

The chain links TRBV29-1 to TRBJ2-4; D tentatively fits TRBD1 or TRBD2 (7 bases each). Germline values: CDR1 SQVTM, CDR2 ANQGSEA. The CDR3 length is 12 residues. V gave up 6 bases and J gave up 11 bases, with 17 bases separating them. The CDR3 loop reads CSVGTDRGVQYF. DNA for the CDR3: TGCAGCGTCGGGACAGACCGGGGGGTTCAGTACTTC.

V and J are TRBV2 and TRBJ1-3; D is unclear. The CDR3 has 11 amino acids. Germline V gives CDR1 SNHLY, CDR2 FYNNEI. V was pared by 6 bases and J by 8 bases, with 8 bases between. Here the CDR3 DNA reads TGTGCCAGCAGAGGAGGCGACACCATATATTTT. This translates into CASRGGDTIYF.